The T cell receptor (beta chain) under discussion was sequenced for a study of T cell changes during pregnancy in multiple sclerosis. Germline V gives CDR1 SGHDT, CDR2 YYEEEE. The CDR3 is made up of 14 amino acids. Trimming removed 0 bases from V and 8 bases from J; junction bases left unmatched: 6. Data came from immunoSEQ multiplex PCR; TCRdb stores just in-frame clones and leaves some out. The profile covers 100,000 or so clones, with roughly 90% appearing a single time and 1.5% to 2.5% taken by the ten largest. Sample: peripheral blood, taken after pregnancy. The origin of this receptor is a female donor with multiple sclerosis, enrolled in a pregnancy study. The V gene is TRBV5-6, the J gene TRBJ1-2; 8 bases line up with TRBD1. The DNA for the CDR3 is TGTGCCAGCAGCTTGGGTCAGGGGGCGCGGGGCTACACCTTC. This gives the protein CASSLGQGARGYTF.